This T cell receptor beta chain was captured in a study of T cell changes during pregnancy in multiple sclerosis. The germline V gene encodes CDR1 MDHEN and CDR2 SYDVKM. The CDR3 totals 14 residues. V shed 3 bases, J shed 4 bases, and the junction held 4 bases outside the gene matches. This clone was picked up a small number of times. The table came from immunoSEQ multiplex PCR; TCRdb's copy has only in-frame clones and leaves some out. The table has around 31,000 clones, around nine tenths seen once. This specimen was CD8+ T cells from peripheral blood mononuclear cells, taken in the second trimester of pregnancy. The TCR comes from a female donor with multiple sclerosis, enrolled in a pregnancy study. The chain recombines TRBV28 with TRBJ1-1; 8 bases are shared with TRBD1. CDR3 amino acids: CASSFPGGITEAFF. The CDR3 nucleotides are TGTGCCAGCAGTTTCCCAGGGGGCATCACTGAAGCTTTCTTT.